A single sample gave rise to the 2 T cell receptor beta chains below, sequenced in a study of cytomegalovirus exposure and HLA in healthy donors. The primer mix had 60 Vbeta and 13 Jbeta primers. The repertoire was sequenced with immunoSEQ multiplex PCR; TCRdb's copy has only in-frame clones and lacks some. The table for this sample gives 100,000 to 150,000 clones. Sequencing used PBMCs. These receptors came from a man aged 18-30 years in good health and CMV-seronegative.

V and J are TRBV30 and TRBJ1-2, with 7 bases that match TRBD1. Germline V gene lookup returns CDR1 GTSNPN and CDR2 SVGIG (reference sequence). The CDR3 totals 11 residues. J lost 6 bases, V lost 5 bases, and 3 bases had no gene match. The CDR3 DNA reads TGTGCCTGGGGACAGGACAATGGCTACACCTTC. Protein product: CAWGQDNGYTF.

The chain links TRBV9 to TRBJ1-1; the D gene is possibly TRBD1 (5 bases). The V gene lost 0 bases and the J gene lost 1 base, with 16 bases spanning the gap. The CDR3 contains 17 residues. The germline CDR1 and CDR2 sequences are SGDLS and YYNGEE. The CDR3 reads CASSVGIPDSPNTEAFF. CDR3 sequence (DNA): TGTGCCAGCAGCGTAGGGATCCCTGACAGTCCGAACACTGAAGCTTTCTTT.